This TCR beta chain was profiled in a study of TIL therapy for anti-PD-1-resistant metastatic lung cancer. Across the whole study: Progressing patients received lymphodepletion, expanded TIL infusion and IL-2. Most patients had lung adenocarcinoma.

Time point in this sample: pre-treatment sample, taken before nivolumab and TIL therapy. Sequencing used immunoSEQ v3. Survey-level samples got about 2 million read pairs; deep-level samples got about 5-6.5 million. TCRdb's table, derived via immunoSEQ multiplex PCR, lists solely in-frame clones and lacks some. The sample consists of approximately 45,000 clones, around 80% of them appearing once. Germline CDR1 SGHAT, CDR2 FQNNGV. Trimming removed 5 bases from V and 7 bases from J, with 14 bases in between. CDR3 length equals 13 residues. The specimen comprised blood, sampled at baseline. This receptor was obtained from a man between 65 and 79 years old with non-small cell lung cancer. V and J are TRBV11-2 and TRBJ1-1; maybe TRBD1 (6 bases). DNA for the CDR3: TGTGCCAGCAGCCTTAGAGGGGGTTTTGAAGCTTTCTTT. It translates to CASSLRGGFEAFF.